The rows below give T cell receptor beta chains drawn from one sample of a study of graft-versus-host responses after intestinal transplantation. Their antigen targets remain unknown. The repertoire was sequenced with immunoSEQ multiplex PCR; TCRdb's copy has only in-frame clones and lacks some. Among under 140,000 clones listed, around 93% were seen once. Sequencing used unstimulated CD8+ T cells sorted from spleen or lymph node cells, obtained before intestinal transplant. Source of these receptors: a human donor who received an intestinal transplant. Both conserved end residues are part of each CDR3. The order of the fields is J gene, clone size, D gene, V gene, CDR3 protein, CDR3 DNA. The D gene is left open where the match is weak. The size entry is marked missing in some rows and otherwise reads once, few, many or a size class.

J gene: TRBJ1-1; clone size: NA; D gene: NA; V gene: TRBV6-5; CDR3 protein: CASSSGRRNTEAFF; CDR3 DNA: TGTGCCAGCAGTTCGGGACGGAGGAACACTGAAGCTTTCTTT
J gene: TRBJ2-1; clone size: once; D gene: TRBD2; V gene: TRBV2; CDR3 protein: CAILGWTSPGSSYNEQFF; CDR3 DNA: TGTGCCATTCTAGGGTGGACTAGCCCCGGGAGCTCCTACAATGAGCAGTTCTTC
J gene: TRBJ2-3; clone size: NA; D gene: NA; V gene: TRBV12-5; CDR3 protein: CASGLGGSSTDTQYF; CDR3 DNA: TGTGCTAGTGGTTTAGGGGGGAGTAGCACAGATACGCAGTATTTT
J gene: TRBJ1-1; clone size: NA; D gene: NA; V gene: TRBV6-1; CDR3 protein: CASSYGMNTEAFF; CDR3 DNA: TGTGCCAGCAGTTATGGGATGAACACTGAAGCTTTCTTT
J gene: TRBJ2-1; clone size: NA; D gene: TRBD1; V gene: TRBV19; CDR3 protein: CASSIGTGINEQFF; CDR3 DNA: TGTGCCAGTAGTATAGGGACAGGGATCAATGAGCAGTTCTTC
J gene: TRBJ2-1; clone size: once; D gene: TRBD1; V gene: TRBV27; CDR3 protein: CASSSRDREGNEQFF; CDR3 DNA: TGTGCCAGCAGTTCCCGGGACAGGGAGGGAAATGAGCAGTTCTTC
J gene: TRBJ1-1; clone size: few; D gene: TRBD1; V gene: TRBV6-5; CDR3 protein: CASSHRGNTEAFF; CDR3 DNA: TGTGCCAGCAGCCACAGGGGGAACACTGAAGCTTTCTTT
J gene: TRBJ2-1; clone size: NA; D gene: NA; V gene: TRBV27; CDR3 protein: CASSESDNEQFF; CDR3 DNA: TGTGCCAGCAGTGAGTCAGACAATGAGCAGTTCTTC
J gene: TRBJ1-5; clone size: NA; D gene: NA; V gene: TRBV7-8; CDR3 protein: CASSPRGYSNQPQHF; CDR3 DNA: TGTGCCAGCAGCCCTCGGGGCTATAGCAATCAGCCCCAGCATTTT
J gene: TRBJ2-1; clone size: NA; D gene: NA; V gene: TRBV5-3; CDR3 protein: CARSLEDRTLIPLYNEQFF; CDR3 DNA: TGTGCCAGAAGCTTGGAAGACAGAACCTTGATCCCGCTCTACAATGAGCAGTTCTTC
J gene: TRBJ1-2; clone size: NA; D gene: NA; V gene: TRBV9; CDR3 protein: CASSVGGGGHGYTF; CDR3 DNA: TGTGCCAGCAGCGTCGGTGGAGGGGGACATGGCTACACCTTC
J gene: TRBJ2-3; clone size: NA; D gene: TRBD2; V gene: TRBV29-1; CDR3 protein: CSVGSGRAGRGADTQYF; CDR3 DNA: TGCAGCGTCGGTAGCGGGAGGGCTGGTAGAGGTGCAGATACGCAGTATTTT
J gene: TRBJ2-7; clone size: NA; D gene: TRBD2; V gene: TRBV27; CDR3 protein: CASSTASGTYEQYF; CDR3 DNA: TGTGCCAGCAGTACCGCTAGCGGGACCTACGAGCAGTACTTC
J gene: TRBJ1-2; clone size: NA; D gene: NA; V gene: TRBV9; CDR3 protein: CASSVTSVPNYGYTF; CDR3 DNA: TGTGCCAGCAGCGTCACGAGCGTACCTAACTATGGCTACACCTTC
J gene: TRBJ2-2; clone size: once; D gene: NA; V gene: TRBV28; CDR3 protein: CASSGDLENTGELFF; CDR3 DNA: TGTGCCAGCAGTGGGGACTTGGAGAACACCGGGGAGCTGTTTTTT
J gene: TRBJ2-7; clone size: NA; D gene: TRBD1; V gene: TRBV28; CDR3 protein: CASSPRQGSYYEQYF; CDR3 DNA: TGTGCCAGCAGTCCAAGACAGGGTAGTTACTACGAGCAGTACTTC
J gene: TRBJ2-3; clone size: NA; D gene: NA; V gene: TRBV7-8; CDR3 protein: CASSLDIVADTQYF; CDR3 DNA: TGTGCCAGCAGCTTAGACATCGTGGCAGATACGCAGTATTTT
J gene: TRBJ2-7; clone size: NA; D gene: NA; V gene: TRBV28; CDR3 protein: CASSPRRYEQYF; CDR3 DNA: TGTGCCAGCAGTCCCAGGAGGTACGAGCAGTACTTC
J gene: TRBJ1-4; clone size: NA; D gene: TRBD1; V gene: TRBV25-1; CDR3 protein: CASGQGGEKLFF; CDR3 DNA: TGTGCCAGCGGACAGGGTGGGGAAAAACTGTTTTTT
J gene: TRBJ2-1; clone size: once; D gene: NA; V gene: TRBV9; CDR3 protein: CASSVDGTLVDEQFF; CDR3 DNA: TGTGCCAGCAGCGTAGATGGGACTCTTGTGGATGAGCAGTTCTTC
J gene: TRBJ2-5; clone size: once; D gene: NA; V gene: TRBV10-3; CDR3 protein: CAISDSTASSETQYF; CDR3 DNA: TGTGCCATCAGTGATTCCACAGCCTCTTCGGAGACCCAGTACTTC
J gene: TRBJ1-2; clone size: once; D gene: NA; V gene: TRBV6-9; CDR3 protein: CAAYGPDGYTF; CDR3 DNA: TGTGCCGCCTACGGGCCTGATGGCTACACCTTC
J gene: TRBJ1-5; clone size: NA; D gene: NA; V gene: TRBV6-5; CDR3 protein: CASRAFSNQPQHF; CDR3 DNA: TGTGCCAGCAGGGCCTTTAGCAATCAGCCCCAGCATTTT
J gene: TRBJ2-7; clone size: NA; D gene: TRBD2; V gene: TRBV6-1; CDR3 protein: CASSTWTSASYEQYF; CDR3 DNA: TGTGCCAGCAGTACCTGGACTAGCGCCTCCTACGAGCAGTACTTC
J gene: TRBJ2-2; clone size: once; D gene: TRBD1; V gene: TRBV11-3; CDR3 protein: CASSFTGGRTGELFF; CDR3 DNA: TGTGCCAGCAGCTTTACAGGGGGCCGGACCGGGGAGCTGTTTTTT
J gene: TRBJ1-1; clone size: NA; D gene: TRBD1; V gene: TRBV4-1; CDR3 protein: CASSQDPTGASTEAFF; CDR3 DNA: TGCGCCAGCAGCCAAGACCCGACAGGGGCTAGCACTGAAGCTTTCTTT
J gene: TRBJ2-1; clone size: NA; D gene: TRBD2; V gene: TRBV19; CDR3 protein: CASSTRLAGAYNEQFF; CDR3 DNA: TGTGCCAGTAGTACACGACTAGCGGGAGCTTACAATGAGCAGTTCTTC